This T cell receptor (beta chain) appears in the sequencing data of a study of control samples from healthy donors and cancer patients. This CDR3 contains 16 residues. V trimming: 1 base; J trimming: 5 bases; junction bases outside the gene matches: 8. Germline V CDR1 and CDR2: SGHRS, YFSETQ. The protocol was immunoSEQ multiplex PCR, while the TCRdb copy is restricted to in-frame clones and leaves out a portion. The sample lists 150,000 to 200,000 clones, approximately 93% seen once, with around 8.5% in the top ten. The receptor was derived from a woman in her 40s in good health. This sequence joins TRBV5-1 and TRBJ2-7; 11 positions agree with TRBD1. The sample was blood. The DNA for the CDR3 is TGCGCCAGCAGCTTGAGTGCCGGGACAGGGGGGAACGAGCAGTACTTC. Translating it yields CASSLSAGTGGNEQYF. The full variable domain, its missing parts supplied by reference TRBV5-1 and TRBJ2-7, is KAGVTQTPRYLIKTRGQQVTLSCSPISGHRSVSWYQQTPGQGLQFLFEYFSETQRNKGNFPGRFSGRQFSNSRSEMNVSTLELGDSALYLCASSLSAGTGGNEQYFGPGTRLTVT.